The clone carrying this T cell receptor beta chain was counted at least ten times. Its antigen is currently unknown. The record originates from a study of early T cells in non-severe SARS-CoV-2 infection. Study at large: Sequenced material consisted of bulk RNA (from unsorted whole blood), and chains were unpaired. Points from the study as a whole: VDJdb matching skewed toward anti-spike CD8 responses, missing private and CD4 specificities.

Losses at the gene ends were 5 bases for V and 2 bases for J; bases not matched to a gene: 3. Germline CDR1 and CDR2: SGHTA and FQGNSA. The CDR3 totals 16 residues. Unique molecular identifiers were added to individual cDNA molecules. TCRdb passed the 5' RACE reads through MiXCR, listing each CDR3 protein once. This table holds 55,000 to 70,000 distinct CDR3 sequences, 8% to 10% found once. The TCR was taken from an adult who was a healthcare worker with PCR-confirmed SARS-CoV-2 infection or an uninfected control (not recorded which). Sequenced input: whole blood. The rearrangement uses TRBV7-2 and TRBJ2-6, with TRBD1 identical over 10 bases. The CDR3 DNA reads TGTGCCAGCAGCCGGACAGGGGGGGCTGGGGCCAACGTCCTGACTTTC. It specifies CASSRTGGAGANVLTF.